Listed below are T cell receptor beta chains from one sample, sequenced in a study of T cells in Graves' hyperthyroidism and ophthalmopathy. Using its own MiXCR run on the multiplex PCR reads, TCRdb lists one record per CDR3 protein. The data show approximately 600,000 distinct CDR3 sequences, 14% seen once. The sequenced sample consisted of blood. The receptors stem from a woman between 18 and 30 years old with Graves' ophthalmopathy. Both conserved end residues are part of each CDR3. A D gene is named only where the DNA matches it firmly. Clone size appears in some rows only: once, few, many, or a class for an expanded clone.

v_call	d_call	j_call	cdr3_length	clone_size	cdr3_nt	cdr3_aa
TRBV28	NA	TRBJ2-7	15	many	TGTGCCAGCAGTTTAATAGACAGGCTAAACTACGAGCAGTACTTC	CASSLIDRLNYEQYF
TRBV20-1	TRBD2	TRBJ2-4	17	many	TGCAGTGCTAGAGCCCTAGCGGGAGCTACAGCCAAAAACATTCAGTACTTC	CSARALAGATAKNIQYF
TRBV7-3	TRBD2	TRBJ2-3	20	many	TGTGCCAGCAGCTTCTCCGGGGCTCAGAGGCTAGCGGGAGTGGAAGATACGCAGTATTTT	CASSFSGAQRLAGVEDTQYF
TRBV3-1	NA	TRBJ1-1	13	many	TGTGCCAGCAGCCAAGAAGGAGGATCTGAAGCTTTCTTT	CASSQEGGSEAFF
TRBV30	NA	TRBJ2-1	14	many	TGTGCCTGGAACGATCTAGCGTCCTACAATGAGCAGTTCTTC	CAWNDLASYNEQFF
TRBV6-1	TRBD1	TRBJ1-4	14	NA	TGTGCCAGCAGGGAGACAGGGGCGGTTGAAAAACTGTTTTTT	CASRETGAVEKLFF
TRBV27	TRBD1	TRBJ2-1	15	few	TGTGCCAGCAGTTTGGGGACAGACCCCTACAATGAGCAGTTCTTC	CASSLGTDPYNEQFF
TRBV7-9	NA	TRBJ2-5	15	many	TGTGCCAGCAGCTTATTGGGAGGCCTCAGAGAGACCCAGTACTTC	CASSLLGGLRETQYF
TRBV30	NA	TRBJ1-2	12	many	TGTGCCTGGAGCCCGGAGAACTATGGCTACACCTTC	CAWSPENYGYTF
TRBV7-2	NA	TRBJ2-7	14	many	TGTGCCAGCAGCCCCAGGGGCTTGTCCTACGAGCAGTACTTC	CASSPRGLSYEQYF
TRBV7-9	NA	TRBJ2-5	14	many	TGTGCCAGCAGCTTATTGGGAAGAGAAGAGACCCAGTACTTC	CASSLLGREETQYF
TRBV3-1	NA	TRBJ2-7	11	NA	TGTGCCAGCAGCCGAGGGCCTGAGCAGTACTTC	CASSRGPEQYF
TRBV3-1	TRBD1	TRBJ2-1	20	many	TGTGCCAGCAGCCCCTCCGGGACAGGGAGGCTCCCTAGCTCCTACAATGAGCAGTTCTTC	CASSPSGTGRLPSSYNEQFF
TRBV29-1	TRBD2	TRBJ2-1	14	many	TGCAGCGTCGCCCCCGGGACTAGCTCCAATGAGCAGTTCTTC	CSVAPGTSSNEQFF
TRBV3-1	TRBD2	TRBJ2-1	15	many	TGTGCCAGCTCCCGGGGGACTAGCGGGCACAATGAGCAGTTCTTC	CASSRGTSGHNEQFF
TRBV28	NA	TRBJ2-2	15	many	TGTGCCAGCAGTTTATTGGCCGCGGGCACCGGGGAGCTGTTTTTT	CASSLLAAGTGELFF
TRBV5-1	TRBD1	TRBJ2-5	15	few	TGCGCCAGCAGCTTGCTGGGGACAGTCCAAGAGACCCAGTACTTC	CASSLLGTVQETQYF
TRBV5-1	TRBD1	TRBJ2-4	17	NA	TGCGCCAGCAGCTCCTGGCCGGGACAGATAGCCAAAAACATTCAGTACTTC	CASSSWPGQIAKNIQYF
TRBV30	TRBD1	TRBJ1-2	15	many	TGTGCCTGGAGTTCCCCCGAGACAGGGCGCTATGGCTACACCTTC	CAWSSPETGRYGYTF
TRBV27	NA	TRBJ2-5	14	many	TGTGCCAGCAGTTTAGATAGGTACCAAGAGACCCAGTACTTC	CASSLDRYQETQYF